A single sample gave rise to the 6 T cell receptor beta chains below, sequenced in a study of siplizumab effects on memory and regulatory T cells. The assay was immunoSEQ multiplex PCR, and TCRdb's table has in-frame clones only and misses some. Of more than 85,000 clones in the sample, about 92% are singletons; the top ten hold about 0.34%. The material sequenced was CD4+ T cells sorted from blood. These receptors originate from a human donor in good health.

V usage is TRBV18 and J usage is TRBJ2-1; D is unresolved. The V gene's germline CDR1 is KGHSH and CDR2 LQKENI. Trimming removed 1 base from V and 4 bases from J, with 8 bases in between. CDR3 length equals 14 residues. The CDR3 protein is CASSPQKAYNEQFF. CDR3 DNA: TGTGCCAGCTCACCACAGAAAGCATACAATGAGCAGTTCTTC.

The rearrangement joins TRBV4-2 to TRBJ1-1; 8 bases fit TRBD1. The V and J ends lost 2 bases and 6 bases, in that order; junction bases with no gene match: 5. The CDR3 covers 14 residues. Per the germline V gene, CDR1 is LGHNA and CDR2 is YNFKEQ. The chain's CDR3 is CASSQPQGAAEAFF. The CDR3 nucleotides are TGTGCCAGCAGCCAACCTCAGGGGGCCGCTGAAGCTTTCTTT.

CDR3 region: CASSIPQGTGANVLTF. The CDR3 DNA reads TGTGCCAGTAGTATTCCACAGGGAACTGGGGCCAACGTCCTGACTTTC. This chain links TRBV19 with TRBJ2-6; a weak D match, TRBD1 (6 bases). This CDR3 contains 16 residues. V was clipped by 3 bases and J by 2 bases, with 11 bases between them. The germline CDR1 and CDR2 sequences are LNHDA and SQIVND (reference sequence).

The table lists this clone with a few counts. The rearrangement links TRBV30 to TRBJ1-6, with D perhaps matching TRBD1 (6 bases). Germline V gene lookup returns CDR1 GTSNPN and CDR2 SVGIG (reference sequence). V dropped 2 bases and J dropped 7 bases, with 12 bases sitting between them. This CDR3 is built from 14 residues. The CDR3 reads CAWSKRDNNSPLHF. Here the CDR3 DNA reads TGTGCCTGGAGTAAAAGGGACAACAATTCACCCCTCCACTTT.

The rearrangement links TRBV29-1 to TRBJ2-1, with D unclear. V lost 5 bases and J lost 0, with 8 bases in between. The CDR3 extends over 13 amino acids. Germline values: CDR1 SQVTM, CDR2 ANQGSEA. CDR3 nucleotide sequence: TGCAGCGTTAATGGGTTCTCCTACAATGAGCAGTTCTTC. Translation: CSVNGFSYNEQFF.

This chain joins TRBV9 and TRBJ1-2, with a weak D call TRBD1 (5 bases). Germline-derived CDR1 and CDR2 are SGDLS and YYNGEE. V lost 4 bases, J lost 4 bases, and 17 bases lay in between. The CDR3 length is 15 residues. For the CDR3, the DNA is TGTGCCAGCAGCTCAAGCCTTCGCAGGGCCTATGGCTACACCTTC. This gives the protein CASSSSLRRAYGYTF.